This T cell receptor beta chain was identified in a study of cytomegalovirus exposure and HLA in healthy donors. Study-level information: HLA-typed donors were the source of 83 million or so unique TCRs held in an early data release. Whole-study results and caveats: Association with HLA alleles at 0.05 false discovery rate was found for 15,000 to 20,000 TCR beta sequences in a later analysis. Later analysis showed TCR association rates varying by HLA locus, highest for DRB1 and lowest for HLA-C.

As for this clone: Antigen specificity is unknown.

Sampled while nominally healthy, donors likely had unrecorded immune exposures. PCR was performed using 60 Vbeta and 13 Jbeta primers. Assay: immunoSEQ multiplex PCR; the TCRdb copy retains only in-frame clones and omits some. The sample includes 150,000 to 160,000 clones, 65% to 85% of them seen just once. CDR3 length: 14 residues. In germline, CDR1 is MDHEN, CDR2 SYDVKM. V was trimmed by 6 bases and J by 1 base, leaving 10 bases between them. The sample taken for sequencing was PBMCs. The receptor was isolated from a man between 18 and 29 years old in good health and CMV-seronegative. This chain uses TRBV28 with TRBJ1-5; perhaps TRBD1 as D (5 bases). The CDR3 bases are TGTGCCAGCAGACCCGGGGGAAGCAATCAGCCCCAGCATTTT. Its protein product is CASRPGGSNQPQHF.